One T cell receptor beta chain is described in this entry. Its antigen is unknown. The data are from a study of shared clonotypes between healthy human individuals. Evenly divided among several immunoSEQ plates was the genomic DNA of each subset. Using immunoSEQ multiplex PCR, the repertoire was profiled, and TCRdb retains in-frame clones only, with some absent. The sample includes around 610,000 clones, about 96% seen only once; the top ten take approximately 0.12%. As defined, naive CD8 cells were CD45RO-negative and positively selected for CCR7, with terminally differentiated effector memory CD45RA+ cells excluded. Healthy HIV-negative adults without recent acute infections or vaccinations served as donors. Points from the study as a whole: Non-shared clonotypes showed lower generation probabilities than clonotypes common to all four donors. The expectation was that sequencing depth would affect clonotype sharing among donors.

Sequenced input: naive CD8+ T cells sorted from blood. This sequence originates from a woman in her 30s in good health.

This chain's CDR3 is CASSLLTGSSYEQYF. CDR3 DNA: TGTGCCAGTAGTCTCCTGACAGGAAGCTCCTACGAGCAGTACTTC. The chain couples TRBV19 to TRBJ2-7; a weak D match, TRBD1 (6 bases). The CDR3 covers 15 residues. The germline V gene encodes CDR1 LNHDA and CDR2 SQIVND (reference sequence). Trimming cost V 5 bases and J 0 bases, with 14 bases left between them. Drawing the rest from reference TRBV19 and TRBJ2-7, the complete variable domain is DGGITQSPKYLFRKEGQNVTLSCEQNLNHDAMYWYRQDPGQGLRLIYYSQIVNDFQKGDIAEGYSVSREKKESFPLTVTSAQKNPTAFYLCASSLLTGSSYEQYFGPGTRLTVT.